This TCR beta chain was observed in a study of T cells in Graves' hyperthyroidism and ophthalmopathy. From germline, CDR1 is DFQATT and CDR2 SNEGSKA (reference sequence). V shed 4 bases and J 2 bases; nucleotides not matched to a gene: 17. This CDR3 spans 18 amino acids. This clonotype has a count of ten or more. There were TCR beta CDR3 regions amplified from RNA transcripts. The TCR CDR3 was amplified in a first-round RT-PCR using the HTBI primer set. MiXCR was run by TCRdb on the multiplex PCR reads, yielding one entry per CDR3 protein. The top ten hold approximately 15% of the sample, which has some 570,000 distinct CDR3 sequences, approximately 17% seen once.

The sample was blood. V usage is TRBV20-1 and J usage is TRBJ2-3; 8 bases are shared with TRBD2. This clonotype originated in a woman aged 18-29 years with Graves' ophthalmopathy. The chain's CDR3 is CSATRLARSPRDTDTQYF. CDR3 in DNA: TGCAGTGCTACCAGACTAGCGCGATCACCTCGCGACACAGATACGCAGTATTTT.